The 5 T cell receptor beta chains in this list originate from one sample, sequenced in a study of OX40 agonist ivuxolimab in advanced cancers. Here immunoSEQ multiplex PCR was the method, and the copy in TCRdb shows in-frame clones only, minus some. The sample has 15,000 to 20,000 clones, about four fifths seen once. The input for sequencing was CD4+ or CD8+ T cells sorted from blood, taken in a trial of the OX40 agonist ivuxolimab. These TCRs come from an adult with an advanced solid tumor such as melanoma, head and neck, liver or kidney cancer.

Written as DNA, the CDR3 is TGTGCCAGCAGCTTAGTTGGGGTGAACACTGAAGCTTTCTTT. It translates to CASSLVGVNTEAFF. This rearrangement joins TRBV7-9 to TRBJ1-1; D is unclear. This CDR3 has 14 amino acids. CDR1 and CDR2 (germline): SEHNR, FQNEAQ (reference sequence). The V and J ends lost 1 base and 0 bases respectively, with 6 bases between them. Supplemented by reference TRBV7-9 and TRBJ1-1, the full variable domain reads DTGVSQNPRHKITKRGQNVTFRCDPISEHNRLYWYRQTLGQGPEFLTYFQNEAQLEKSRLLSDRFSAERPKGSFSTLEIQRTEQGDSAMYLCASSLVGVNTEAFFGQGTRLTVV.

CDR3 coding DNA: TGTGCCAGCAGTTCGACAGGGGCTCAGCCCCAGCATTTT. Translation: CASSSTGAQPQHF. This rearrangement joins TRBV6-5 to TRBJ1-5; 8 bases are shared with TRBD1. The CDR3 spans 13 residues. V shed 4 bases, J shed 6 bases, and the junction held 2 bases outside the gene matches. CDR1 and CDR2 (germline): MNHEY, SVGAGI.

The J gene is TRBJ2-1, the V gene TRBV15, with D possibly called TRBD1 or TRBD2 (5 bases each). Germline assignment: CDR1 LNHNV and CDR2 YYDKDF (reference sequence). There are 16 residues in the CDR3. With 0 bases removed from V and 4 bases from J, the gap between germline ends came to 13 bases. CDR3 amino acids: CATSREGTDGYNEQFF. In nucleotides, the CDR3 is TGTGCCACCAGCAGAGAAGGGACCGACGGGTACAATGAGCAGTTCTTC.

J is TRBJ1-2 and V is TRBV9; TRBD1 is a possible D gene (6 bases). This CDR3 is 19 amino acids long. Trimming stripped 3 bases from V and 0 bases from J, with 24 bases between. Germline loops: CDR1 SGDLS, CDR2 YYNGEE. The DNA for the CDR3 is TGTGCCAGCAGCGCTACAGGGCTGGATGGATACAAAGCTAACTATGGCTACACCTTC. It encodes CASSATGLDGYKANYGYTF. The complete variable domain, with remaining parts taken from reference TRBV9 and TRBJ1-2, reads DSGVTQTPKHLITATGQRVTLRCSPRSGDLSVYWYQQSLDQGLQFLIQYYNGEERAKGNILERFSAQQFPDLHSELNLSSLELGDSALYFCASSATGLDGYKANYGYTFGSGTRLTVV.

The chain has TRBV29-1 and TRBJ2-7; D call uncertain. The CDR3 consists of 11 residues. Between the trimmed V and J ends, which lost 0 bases and 4 bases, there was a span of 4 bases. The germline V gene encodes CDR1 SQVTM and CDR2 ANQGSEA. The CDR3 DNA sequence: TGCAGCGTTGAAGATCGGTACGAGCAGTACTTC. It encodes CSVEDRYEQYF.